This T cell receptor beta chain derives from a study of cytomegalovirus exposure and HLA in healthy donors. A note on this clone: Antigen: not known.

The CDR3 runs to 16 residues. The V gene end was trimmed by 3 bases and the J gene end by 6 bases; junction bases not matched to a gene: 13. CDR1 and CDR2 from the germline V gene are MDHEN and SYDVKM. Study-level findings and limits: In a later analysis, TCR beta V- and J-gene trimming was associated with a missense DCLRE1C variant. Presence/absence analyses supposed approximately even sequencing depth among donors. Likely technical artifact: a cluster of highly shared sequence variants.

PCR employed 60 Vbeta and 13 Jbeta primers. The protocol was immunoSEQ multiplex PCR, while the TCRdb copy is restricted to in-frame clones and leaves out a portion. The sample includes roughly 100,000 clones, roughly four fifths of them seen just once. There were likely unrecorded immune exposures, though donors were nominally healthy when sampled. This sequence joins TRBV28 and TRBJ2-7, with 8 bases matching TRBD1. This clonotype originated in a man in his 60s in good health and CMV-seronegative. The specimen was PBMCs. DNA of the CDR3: TGTGCCAGCAGTTTCCCCTTAGGGACAGGCCGTCGCGAGCAGTACTTC. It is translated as CASSFPLGTGRREQYF.